The 5 T cell receptor beta chains below come from one sample, sequenced in a study of CD8 T cells in Susac syndrome. RNA amounts of roughly 0.5 to 1 ug underwent reverse transcription with random hexamers. In TCRdb, the immunoSEQ multiplex PCR reads were re-called with MiXCR into one record per CDR3 protein. The sample consists of some 200,000 distinct CDR3 sequences, about 95% of them appearing once. Sequencing was done on a sample of CD4+ T cells from PBMCs. The receptors come from a human donor in good health.

This clonotype was observed once. The gene calls are TRBV2 and TRBJ1-2; D not resolved. The germline V gene has CDR1 SNHLY and CDR2 FYNNEI. The V and J ends lost 6 bases and 6 bases respectively, with 17 bases between them. This CDR3 comprises 14 residues. This CDR3 reads CASSPRVRLHGYTF. CDR3 bases: TGTGCCAGCAGCCCCCGGGTAAGGCTTCATGGCTACACCTTC. Using reference TRBV2 and TRBJ1-2 for the parts outside the CDR3, the full variable domain is EPEVTQTPSHQVTQMGQEVILRCVPISNHLYFYWYRQILGQKVEFLVSFYNNEISEKSEIFDDQFSVERPDGSNFTLKIRSTKLEDSAMYFCASSPRVRLHGYTFGSGTRLTVV.

The CDR3, as DNA: TGTGCCTGGAGTGTTGGACCCTCGCTCCAAGAGACCCAGTACTTC. This gives the protein CAWSVGPSLQETQYF. This chain links TRBV30 with TRBJ2-5; D remains unclear. The germline gives CDR1 GTSNPN, CDR2 SVGIG (reference sequence). The CDR3 loop spans 15 amino acids. V was shortened by 0 bases and J by 1 base, with 12 bases between the two germline ends.

As for this clonotype: Relative to the germline gene, one junction end is altered; a read error may explain this. This chain joins TRBV3-1 and TRBJ2-7; D is perhaps TRBD1 (5 bases). CDR3 length: 12 residues. The germline CDR1 and CDR2 sequences are LGHDT and YNNKEL (reference sequence). The DNA of the CDR3 is TGTGCCAGCAGCCAAGGACCAGGAAGGGGTACCTTC. This encodes CASSQGPGRGTF.

This chain connects TRBV29-1 to TRBJ2-3; the match to TRBD1 covers 9 bases. The J segment lost 5 bases and the V segment lost 1 base, leaving 10 bases of the junction unmatched. The CDR3 has 16 amino acids. The germline V gene encodes CDR1 SQVTM and CDR2 ANQGSEA. The CDR3 bases are TGCAGCGTTGAAGGCGGGACAGGGAGGCTGGTAGATACGCAGTATTTT. Its translation is CSVEGGTGRLVDTQYF.

This chain uses TRBV20-1 with TRBJ1-2; a possible D gene is TRBD1 (6 bases). This CDR3 contains 16 residues. The ends were cut back, 0 bases at V and 5 bases at J, with 19 bases in the middle. The V gene's germline CDR1 is DFQATT and CDR2 SNEGSKA (reference sequence). The CDR3 is CSARDLPRGPLYGYTF. As DNA, the CDR3 is TGCAGTGCTAGAGATCTTCCTCGGGGGCCATTATATGGCTACACCTTC.